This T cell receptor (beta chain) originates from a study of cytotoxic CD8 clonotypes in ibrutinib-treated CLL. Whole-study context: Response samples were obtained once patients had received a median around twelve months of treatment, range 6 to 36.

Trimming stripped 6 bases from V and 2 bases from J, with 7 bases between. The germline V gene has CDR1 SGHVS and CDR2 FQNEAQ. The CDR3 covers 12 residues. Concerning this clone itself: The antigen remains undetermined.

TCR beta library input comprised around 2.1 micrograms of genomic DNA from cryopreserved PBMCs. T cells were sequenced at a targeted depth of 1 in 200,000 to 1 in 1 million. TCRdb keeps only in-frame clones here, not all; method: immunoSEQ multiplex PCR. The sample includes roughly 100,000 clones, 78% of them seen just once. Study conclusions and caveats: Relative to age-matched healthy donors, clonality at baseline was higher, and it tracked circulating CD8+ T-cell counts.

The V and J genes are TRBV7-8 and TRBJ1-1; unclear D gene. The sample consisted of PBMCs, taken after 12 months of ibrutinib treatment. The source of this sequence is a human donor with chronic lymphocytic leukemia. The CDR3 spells CASRQKNTEAFF. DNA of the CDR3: TGTGCCAGCAGGCAAAAAAACACTGAAGCTTTCTTT.